This T cell receptor beta chain came from a study of vaccination and CD4 T cells after COVID-19. Study-wide context: The authors gave control cultures a CEFX pool, an HIV-1 Nef pool, or no peptide.

There are a few counts of this clonotype. Its antigen is unidentified. Sequence at one end of the junction differs from germline and may be a read error. Treatment indicated: approximately 11-day PBMC culture with coronavirus spike peptide pools or control peptides (ViraFEST assay). Oncomine TCR Beta short-read sequencing was applied to DNA from cultured CD4+ T cells. TCRdb re-called the PCR reads through MiXCR, storing one row per CDR3 protein. This sample has approximately 16,000 distinct CDR3 sequences, with 21% found just once. CDR3 size: 13 residues. CDR1 MNHNS and CDR2 SASEGT come from the germline V gene.

The sample was CD4+ T cells from blood, cultured in vitro, taken before SARS-CoV-2 vaccination. This receptor was taken from a human donor who received a COVID-19 vaccine. The chain has TRBV6-1 and TRBJ1-2; perhaps TRBD1 as D (6 bases). The CDR3 DNA sequence: TGCGCTACCAAGACAGGATCCTCCTATGGCTACACCTTC. Its translation: CATKTGSSYGYTF.